This T cell receptor (beta chain) was retrieved from a study of T cell repertoires in cytomegalovirus infection. Study-wide context: In the study, CMV epitopes included recently identified HLA-C-restricted and well-studied HLA-B-restricted ones.

Trimming left V 5 bases short and J 10 bases short, with 24 bases between. CDR1 and CDR2 from the germline V gene are MNHEY and SMNVEV (reference sequence). The CDR3 consists of 16 residues. About this clonotype itself: Its antigen is unknown.

Overall study findings and caveats: Dominant in the ex vivo response were TCR beta clonotypes restricted by HLA-C and specific for CMV. Cumulative frequency (of public TCR beta family members) identified carriers of CMV plus the relevant HLA.

TCRdb ran MiXCR on the reads and lists one entry per CDR3 protein. The sample consists of approximately 1,000,000 distinct CDR3 sequences, 31% of them appearing once. The receptor's source is a human donor in good health (CMV status not recorded). Some clones in this sample may be carry-over from other donors' samples. The specimen was cultured CD8+ T cells from PBMCs, collected from culture after CMV antigen stimulation. J is TRBJ2-1 and V is TRBV27; D may be TRBD1 (5 bases). For the CDR3, the DNA is TGTGCCAGCAGTCCCACCGAGACAGTGGGCTTCGGGGAGCAGTTCTTC. Amino acids: CASSPTETVGFGEQFF.